Listed here are 25 T cell receptor beta chains from one sample, sequenced in a study of blood T cell repertoires in COVID-19. TCRdb keeps only in-frame clones here, not all; method: immunoSEQ multiplex PCR. The sample holds fewer than 90,000 clones, about two thirds seen once. Material for sequencing was peripheral blood. The receptor set was obtained from a woman of 80 years or more with acute or convalescent COVID-19.

V and J are TRBV7-3 and TRBJ1-2; 9 positions match TRBD1. The CDR3 is made up of 13 amino acids. The germline gives CDR1 SGHTA, CDR2 FQGTGA. Losses at the gene ends were 6 bases for V and 3 bases for J; bases not matched to a gene: 2. The CDR3 DNA is TGTGCCAGCAGATGGGACAGGGACTATGGCTACACCTTC. Amino acids: CASRWDRDYGYTF.

CDR3 protein: CASSPLQLAGGPGDEQYF. The DNA for the CDR3 is TGTGCCAGCTCACCACTCCAACTAGCGGGGGGGCCGGGTGACGAGCAGTACTTC. This chain uses TRBV18 with TRBJ2-7, with 13 bases lining up with TRBD2. V lost 1 base and J lost 5; bases outside the gene matches: 11. The CDR3 runs 18 residues. Germline lookup yields CDR1 KGHSH and CDR2 LQKENI.

The V and J genes are TRBV5-1 and TRBJ1-2, with D maybe TRBD1 (6 bases). Germline loops: CDR1 SGHRS, CDR2 YFSETQ. This CDR3 is 12 amino acids long. V was trimmed by 7 bases and J by 5 bases, leaving 12 bases between them. In DNA, the CDR3 is TGCGCCAGCTCGGGGGGGCATTATGGCTACACCTTC. As protein: CASSGGHYGYTF.

The V call is TRBV6-5, the J call TRBJ2-1; TRBD2 agrees at 8 bases. CDR1 and CDR2 (germline): MNHEY, SVGAGI. CDR3 length equals 15 residues. J lost 5 bases, V lost 4 bases, and 7 bases had no gene match. As DNA, the CDR3 is TGTGCCAGCAGTTTCGGGAGGGGGGGACACAATGAGCAGTTCTTC. Its translation is CASSFGRGGHNEQFF.

The gene calls are TRBV4-2 and TRBJ1-2; D remains ambiguous. The germline CDR1 and CDR2 sequences are LGHNA and YNFKEQ. The CDR3 contains 15 residues. Deletions cut 1 base from V and 4 bases from J, with 13 bases between. The CDR3 DNA reads as TGTGCCAGCAGCCAAGTCGGGGTCGGAATCTATGGCTACACCTTC. Its protein product is CASSQVGVGIYGYTF.

This clone was counted only a few times. The chain couples TRBV7-9 to TRBJ1-1; no firm D call. The V end was cut by 2 bases, the J end by 1 base, with 8 bases between. The length of the CDR3 is 14 residues. Germline CDR1 is SEHNR and CDR2 is FQNEAQ (reference sequence). The DNA of the CDR3 is TGTGCCAGCAGCTTATATAGCACGAACACTGAAGCTTTCTTT. This sequence encodes CASSLYSTNTEAFF.

This chain joins TRBV7-2 and TRBJ2-7; tentatively, D is TRBD1 (6 bases). The CDR3 contains 15 residues. Germline CDR1 reads SGHTA; CDR2 reads FQGNSA. V was cut by 0 bases and J by 2 bases, with 11 bases left in between. The CDR3 reads CASSLAPNRAYEQYF. In DNA form, the CDR3 reads TGTGCCAGCAGCTTAGCCCCTAACAGGGCCTACGAGCAGTACTTC.

The chain uses TRBV30 and TRBJ2-3; weak D call: TRBD2 (6 bases). In germline, CDR1 is GTSNPN, CDR2 SVGIG (reference sequence). V shed 3 bases and J shed 1 base, with 11 bases lying between them. The CDR3 spans 14 residues. CDR3 sequence (DNA): TGTGCCTGGAGCCGACTAGACGGCACAGATACGCAGTATTTT. It translates to CAWSRLDGTDTQYF.

The chain has TRBV6-5 and TRBJ2-7; 11 nucleotides agree with TRBD2. Germline V gives CDR1 MNHEY, CDR2 SVGAGI. The CDR3 is 13 amino acids. The trim removed 5 bases at V and 7 bases at J, leaving 4 bases unmatched. CDR3 sequence: CASSPRTSGEQYF. DNA for the CDR3: TGTGCCAGCAGTCCTCGGACTAGCGGGGAGCAGTACTTC.

This clone was observed once. This rearrangement joins TRBV6-6 to TRBJ1-2, with D tentatively TRBD1 (6 bases). This CDR3 is 15 amino acids long. Germline CDR1 is MNHNY and CDR2 is SVGAGI (reference sequence). V was shortened by 6 bases and J by 8 bases, with 22 bases between the two germline ends. The CDR3 region has the DNA TGTGCCAGCAGCCCGACAGGAGAAGTATATCTAGGCTACACCTTC. Encoded protein: CASSPTGEVYLGYTF.

The chain is built from TRBV5-4 and TRBJ2-5; a possible D gene is TRBD1 (6 bases). There are 16 residues in the CDR3. Germline CDR1 reads SGHNT; CDR2 reads YYREEE (reference sequence). Deletions cut 4 bases from V and 5 bases from J, with 21 bases between. The CDR3 region is CASSQLGQTTMETQYF. The CDR3 nucleotides are TGTGCCAGCAGCCAACTCGGACAGACGACTATGGAGACCCAGTACTTC.

The J gene is TRBJ2-3, the V gene TRBV4-2, with D perhaps TRBD2 (5 bases). Germline lookup yields CDR1 LGHNA and CDR2 YNFKEQ. Trimming took off 4 bases at V and 8 bases at J, with 19 bases between the two ends. The CDR3 has 15 amino acids. This CDR3 is CASSLEGVGSATQYF. CDR3 sequence (DNA): TGTGCCAGCAGCCTAGAGGGAGTGGGCTCAGCTACGCAGTATTTT.

This rearrangement joins TRBV6-5 to TRBJ1-5; TRBD1 matches at 7 bases. V lost 5 bases and J lost 3; bases outside the gene matches: 4. There are 14 residues in the CDR3. Germline V gene sequence: CDR1 MNHEY, CDR2 SVGAGI. CDR3 nucleotide sequence: TGTGCCAGCAGTCGGGACAGCCCCAATCAGCCCCAGCATTTT. It translates to CASSRDSPNQPQHF.

This clone came up once. This chain joins TRBV6-5 and TRBJ2-3; no clear D gene. This CDR3 is built from 13 residues. The germline gives CDR1 MNHEY, CDR2 SVGAGI. V was pared by 5 bases and J by 4 bases, with 10 bases between. The CDR3 is CASSPDGSDTQYF. In DNA form, the CDR3 reads TGTGCCAGCAGTCCAGACGGGTCAGATACGCAGTATTTT.

This chain joins TRBV5-4 and TRBJ1-5; D ambiguous. Trimming pared 0 bases from V and 7 bases from J, leaving 14 bases between. Germline CDR1 reads SGHNT; CDR2 reads YYREEE (reference sequence). This CDR3 comprises 15 residues. CDR3 sequence: CASSLGSGPEQPQHF. Written as DNA, the CDR3 is TGTGCCAGCAGCTTGGGGAGCGGGCCGGAACAGCCCCAGCATTTT.

The chain joins TRBV6-1 to TRBJ2-1; 10 nucleotides line up with TRBD2. This CDR3 has 16 amino acids. Germline-derived CDR1 and CDR2 are MNHNS and SASEGT. V lost 1 base and J lost 8; bases outside the gene matches: 8. The DNA for the CDR3 is TGTGCCAGCAGTGAAGTGTTAGCGGGGGGAAAAGATGAGCAGTTCTTC. Its translation: CASSEVLAGGKDEQFF.

This clone was counted once. The genes are TRBV18 and TRBJ1-1; 7 nucleotides agree with TRBD1. Losses at the gene ends were 6 bases for V and 5 bases for J; bases not matched to a gene: 6. The length of the CDR3 is 13 residues. Germline V gene sequence: CDR1 KGHSH, CDR2 LQKENI. The CDR3 DNA reads TGTGCCAGCTCCTCGGGACAGAGGACTGAAGCTTTCTTT. Translation: CASSSGQRTEAFF.

This clone was seen a few times. The V and J genes are TRBV5-6 and TRBJ1-2, with unresolved D. Trimming shortened V by 4 bases and J by 1 base, and 14 bases separated the two germline ends. The CDR3 consists of 15 residues. Germline lookup yields CDR1 SGHDT and CDR2 YYEEEE. CDR3: CASSPPVTVNYGYTF. CDR3 DNA: TGTGCCAGCAGCCCCCCGGTTACAGTTAACTATGGCTACACCTTC.

The rearrangement joins TRBV3-1 (or the pseudogene TRBV3-2) to TRBJ1-2; unclear D gene. CDR3 size: 15 residues. Germline CDR1 reads LGHDT; CDR2 reads YNNKEL (reference sequence). V lost 0 bases to trimming and J lost 4 bases, with 12 bases between them. CDR3 nucleotides: TGTGCCAGCAGCCAAGATGGAGGTGGCGGCTATGGCTACACCTTC. It codes for CASSQDGGGGYGYTF.

A few counts support this clone. The gene calls are TRBV2 and TRBJ1-1; 10 bases match TRBD1. The V and J ends lost 5 bases and 3 bases, in that order; junction bases with no gene match: 3. The CDR3 runs 14 residues. Germline assignment: CDR1 SNHLY and CDR2 FYNNEI. The CDR3 DNA reads TGTGCCAGCAGTTTAGGACAGGGGGACACTGAAGCTTTCTTT. Encoded protein: CASSLGQGDTEAFF.

The chain employs TRBV15 and TRBJ2-7, with 7 bases aligning to TRBD1. With 5 bases clipped from V and 5 bases from J, the junction kept 9 bases outside the gene matches. CDR1 and CDR2 from the germline V gene are LNHNV and YYDKDF (reference sequence). The CDR3 covers 14 residues. The CDR3 loop reads CATSPGQVVHEQYF. DNA of the CDR3: TGTGCCACCAGCCCAGGACAGGTAGTACACGAGCAGTACTTC.

Concerning this clone: The junction departs from germline at one end; a sequencing error may be responsible. The chain recombines TRBV11-3 with TRBJ2-1; 14 nucleotides align to TRBD2. The CDR3 has 14 residues. Germline CDR1 reads SGHNT; CDR2 reads YENEEA. The CDR3, as DNA: TGTGTCAGCAGCTCTGGGACTAGCGGGGGTCCGCAGTTCTTC. Encoded protein: CVSSSGTSGGPQFF.

The chain has TRBV29-1 and TRBJ1-4; D is possibly TRBD1 (6 bases). V lost 0 bases and J 8 bases, leaving 13 bases between the germline ends. This CDR3 is built from 14 residues. Germline V gives CDR1 SQVTM, CDR2 ANQGSEA. The CDR3 DNA sequence: TGCAGCGTTGAAGAGGGGGCGGGGGTCGAAAAACTGTTTTTT. This gives the protein CSVEEGAGVEKLFF.

This chain links TRBV5-4 with TRBJ2-1, with 16 bases lining up with TRBD2. CDR1 is SGHNT, CDR2 YYREEE, per germline (reference sequence). Unmatched junction bases numbered 11, after V lost 3 bases and J lost 2 bases. The CDR3 has 20 residues. Written as DNA, the CDR3 is TGTGCCAGCAGCTCCCCTCCGGGACTAGCGGGGGGGCCGGCCTACAATGAGCAGTTCTTC. This gives the protein CASSSPPGLAGGPAYNEQFF. Complete variable domain (other parts from reference TRBV5-4 and TRBJ2-1): ETGVTQSPTHLIKTRGQQVTLRCSSQSGHNTVSWYQQALGQGPQFIFQYYREEENGRGNFPPRFSGLQFPNYSSELNVNALELDDSALYLCASSSPPGLAGGPAYNEQFFGPGTRLTVL.

The chain carries TRBV6-2 or TRBV6-3 and TRBJ2-2, with 9 bases that match TRBD1. CDR3 size: 19 residues. V was pared by 3 bases and J by 0 bases, with 11 bases of the junction left unmatched. CDR1 and CDR2 from the germline V gene are MNHEY and SVGEGT. In DNA, the CDR3 is TGTGCCAGCAGTTATCTCCTCGGACAGGGGACAGCGAACACCGGGGAGCTGTTTTTT. Its translation: CASSYLLGQGTANTGELFF.